Listed here are 6 T cell receptor beta chains from one sample, sequenced in a study of cytomegalovirus exposure and HLA in healthy donors. With 60 Vbeta and 13 Jbeta primers, the PCR was carried out. Some clones are missing from TCRdb's copy, which holds only in-frame ones; the method was immunoSEQ multiplex PCR. In all, the sample yields 70,000 or so clones. Material: PBMCs. These receptors were taken from a man aged 40-55 years in good health and CMV-seronegative.

The chain carries TRBV19 and TRBJ2-7; TRBD1 aligns across 9 bases. Germline V gene sequence: CDR1 LNHDA, CDR2 SQIVND (reference sequence). The CDR3 extends over 14 amino acids. The ends lost 5 bases at V and 2 bases at J; junction bases unmatched: 4. The CDR3 DNA reads TGTGCCAGTAGTCACGGACAGGGGCCCTACGAGCAGTACTTC. Translated, it gives CASSHGQGPYEQYF.

The V and J genes are TRBV4-2 and TRBJ2-5; the match to TRBD2 covers 7 bases. J gave up 2 bases and V 0 bases, and 15 bases lay outside the gene matches. Per germline, CDR1 LGHNA and CDR2 YNFKEQ. This CDR3 is 19 amino acids long. CDR3: CASSQERLRSGKIQETQYF. CDR3 in DNA: TGTGCCAGCAGCCAAGAGAGGCTGCGGAGCGGGAAAATACAAGAGACCCAGTACTTC.

The gene calls are TRBV9 and TRBJ2-6, with D tentatively TRBD1 (6 bases). This CDR3 region has 17 residues. Trimming cost V 2 bases and J 0 bases, with 12 bases left between them. The germline gives CDR1 SGDLS, CDR2 YYNGEE. The CDR3 here is CASSVAGDFSGANVLTF. Written as DNA, the CDR3 is TGTGCCAGCAGCGTGGCAGGGGATTTCTCTGGGGCCAACGTCCTGACTTTC. The entire variable domain, with the rest obtained from reference TRBV9 and TRBJ2-6, is as follows: DSGVTQTPKHLITATGQRVTLRCSPRSGDLSVYWYQQSLDQGLQFLIQYYNGEERAKGNILERFSAQQFPDLHSELNLSSLELGDSALYFCASSVAGDFSGANVLTFGAGSRLTVL.

This chain links TRBV29-1 with TRBJ2-5; D perhaps matches TRBD2 (6 bases). The V gene's germline CDR1 is SQVTM and CDR2 ANQGSEA. The CDR3 spans 12 residues. V lost 3 bases to trimming and J lost 3 bases, with 8 bases between them. CDR3 protein: CSVDGGKETQYF. The CDR3 coding sequence is TGCAGCGTTGATGGGGGGAAAGAGACCCAGTACTTC.

This CDR3 reads CASSISTGELFF. The CDR3 DNA reads TGTGCCAGTAGTATCTCCACCGGGGAGCTGTTTTTT. The chain uses TRBV19 and TRBJ2-2, with no clear D. V lost 3 bases and J lost 4, with 3 bases in between. This CDR3 spans 12 amino acids. Germline V gene sequence: CDR1 LNHDA, CDR2 SQIVND (reference sequence). Full variable domain (outside the CDR3, taken from reference TRBV19 and TRBJ2-2): DGGITQSPKYLFRKEGQNVTLSCEQNLNHDAMYWYRQDPGQGLRLIYYSQIVNDFQKGDIAEGYSVSREKKESFPLTVTSAQKNPTAFYLCASSISTGELFFGEGSRLTVL.

V is TRBV11-2 and J is TRBJ2-1; D is ambiguous. The V end was cut by 5 bases, the J end by 1 base, with 6 bases between. Germline CDR1 reads SGHAT; CDR2 reads FQNNGV. This CDR3 region has 13 residues. The CDR3 DNA follows: TGTGCCAGCAGCGCCGGGTCCTACAATGAGCAGTTCTTC. As protein: CASSAGSYNEQFF.